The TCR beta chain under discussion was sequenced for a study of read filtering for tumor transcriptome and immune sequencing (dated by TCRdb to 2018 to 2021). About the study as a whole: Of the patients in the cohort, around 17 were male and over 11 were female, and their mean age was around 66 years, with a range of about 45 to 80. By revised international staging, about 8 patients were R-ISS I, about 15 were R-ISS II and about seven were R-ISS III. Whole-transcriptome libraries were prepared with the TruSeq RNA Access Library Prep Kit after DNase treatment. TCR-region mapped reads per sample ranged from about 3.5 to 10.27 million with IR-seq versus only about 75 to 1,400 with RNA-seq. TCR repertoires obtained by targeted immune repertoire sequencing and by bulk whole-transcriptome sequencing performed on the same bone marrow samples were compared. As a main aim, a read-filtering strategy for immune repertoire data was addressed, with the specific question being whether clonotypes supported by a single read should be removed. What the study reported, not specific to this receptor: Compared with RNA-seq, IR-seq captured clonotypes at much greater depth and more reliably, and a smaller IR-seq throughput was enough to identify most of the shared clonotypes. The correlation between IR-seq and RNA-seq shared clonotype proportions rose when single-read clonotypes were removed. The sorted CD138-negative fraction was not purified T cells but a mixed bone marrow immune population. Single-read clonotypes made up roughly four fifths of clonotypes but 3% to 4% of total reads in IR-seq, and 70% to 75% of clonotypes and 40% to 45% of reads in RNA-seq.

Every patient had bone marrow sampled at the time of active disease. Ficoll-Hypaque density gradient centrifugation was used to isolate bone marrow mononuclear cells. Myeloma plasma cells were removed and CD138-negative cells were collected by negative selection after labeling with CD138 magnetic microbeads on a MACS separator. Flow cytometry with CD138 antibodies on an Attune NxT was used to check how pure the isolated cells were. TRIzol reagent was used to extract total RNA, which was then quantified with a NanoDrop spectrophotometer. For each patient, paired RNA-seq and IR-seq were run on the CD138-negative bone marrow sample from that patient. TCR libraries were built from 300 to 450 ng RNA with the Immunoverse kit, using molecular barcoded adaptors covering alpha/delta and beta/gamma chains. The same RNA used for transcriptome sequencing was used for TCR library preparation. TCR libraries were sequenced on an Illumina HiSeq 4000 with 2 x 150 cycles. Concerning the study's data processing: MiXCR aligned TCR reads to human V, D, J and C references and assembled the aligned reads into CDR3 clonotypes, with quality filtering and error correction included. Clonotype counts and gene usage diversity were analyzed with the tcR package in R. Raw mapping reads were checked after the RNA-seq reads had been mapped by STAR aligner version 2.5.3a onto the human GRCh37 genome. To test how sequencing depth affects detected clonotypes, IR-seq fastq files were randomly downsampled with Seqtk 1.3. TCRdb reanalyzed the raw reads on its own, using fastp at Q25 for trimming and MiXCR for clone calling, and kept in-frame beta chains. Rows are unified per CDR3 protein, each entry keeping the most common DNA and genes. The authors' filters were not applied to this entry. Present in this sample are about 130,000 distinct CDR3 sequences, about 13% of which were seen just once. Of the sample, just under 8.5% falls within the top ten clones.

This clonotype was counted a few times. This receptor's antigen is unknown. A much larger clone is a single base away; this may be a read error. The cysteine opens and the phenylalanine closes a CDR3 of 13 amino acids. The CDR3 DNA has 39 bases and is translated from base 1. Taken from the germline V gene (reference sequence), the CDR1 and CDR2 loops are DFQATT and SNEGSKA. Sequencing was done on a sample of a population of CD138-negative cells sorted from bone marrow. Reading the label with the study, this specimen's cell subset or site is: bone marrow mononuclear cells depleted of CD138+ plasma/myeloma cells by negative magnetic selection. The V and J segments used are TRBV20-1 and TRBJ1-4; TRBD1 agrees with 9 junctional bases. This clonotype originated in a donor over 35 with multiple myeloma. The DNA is TGCAGAGCTCCGACAGGGGGTAATGAAAAACTGTTTTTT. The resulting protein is CRAPTGGNEKLFF.